This paragraph reports one T cell receptor (beta chain). Its antigen specificity is not known. Base-call qualities are not available, and no considerably larger clone is one nucleotide away. At one collaborating source in Seattle, patients were enrolled during active infection and were followed longitudinally through the course of disease. The collaborating institutions used their own protocols to collect whole blood in K2EDTA tubes. For TCRbeta analysis, collaborators shipped samples in one of three forms: frozen whole blood, isolated PBMCs, or DNA extracted from either of those sample types. TCRbeta CDR3 regions were amplified from genomic DNA by means of the immunoSEQ Assay, a bias-controlled multiplex PCR. The paper's data handling went like this. Within the assay, amplification of reference gene primers was used to estimate how many nucleated cells each sample contained. To quantify the absolute abundance of each unique TCRbeta CDR3 rearrangement, sequence reads were collapsed and filtered. Productive Simpson clonality was computed per sample as the square root of Simpson's diversity index over productive rearrangements. Sourced from immuneACCESS, this table was stored by TCRdb with only in-frame sequences that have V and J called. A share of the clones is absent; for the studies checked, an unresolved V gene accounts for under half, and the remainder has no known explanation. V and J calls and clone size are copied from that table; D and trimming were computed from the DNA. In this sample the table shows approximately 250,000 clones, around nine tenths of which occur a single time. The ten most abundant clones make up around 5.1% of the sample.

The sample originates from a study of blood T cell repertoires in COVID-19 (dated by TCRdb to the early 2020s). The study in broad terms: Samples from collaborators originated in the United States, Italy and Spain and spanned both the acute and convalescent phases of COVID-19. The material from the prospective study consisted of cDNA or gDNA derived from T cells, B-cell-depleted T cells, or PBMCs. Subjects who had been exposed to COVID-19, were actively infected with it, or had recovered from it provided the deeply sampled blood TCRbeta repertoires that made up the dataset. The repertoires were released in a freely available public database intended as a resource for research on the immune response to SARS-CoV-2. Samples were obtained from the ongoing ImmuneRACE study (first 160 participants) and from approximately 1,200 subjects provided by 6 global collaborators. The sample metadata nearly always contained a de-identified subject ID, COVID-19 status, age in years and sex. Where available, HLA class I and class II types were obtained from metadata supplied by the sample provider rather than from assay-based typing. The paper as a whole reports these results and caveats: The quantity of clinical and demographic metadata differed by source and by participant and was supplied without curation.

The CDR3 sequence holds 16 residues, the cysteine and phenylalanine included. Solely the CDR3 DNA is kept, with 48 bases framed from the first base. Trimming at the junction amounts to 0 bases on V and 5 bases on J, and the germline ends lie 13 bases apart. The CDR1 and CDR2 encoded by the germline V gene (reference sequence) are LNHDA and SQIVND. This chain is built from TRBV19 and TRBJ1-4; no D gene can be assigned with confidence. Sequencing input: peripheral blood. The receptor comes from a woman aged 55-70 years with COVID-19, enrolled during active disease. The CDR3 protein sequence reads: CASSIENNPFNEKLFF. The DNA reads as follows: TGTGCCAGTAGTATAGAGAACAACCCTTTCAATGAAAAACTGTTTTTT.